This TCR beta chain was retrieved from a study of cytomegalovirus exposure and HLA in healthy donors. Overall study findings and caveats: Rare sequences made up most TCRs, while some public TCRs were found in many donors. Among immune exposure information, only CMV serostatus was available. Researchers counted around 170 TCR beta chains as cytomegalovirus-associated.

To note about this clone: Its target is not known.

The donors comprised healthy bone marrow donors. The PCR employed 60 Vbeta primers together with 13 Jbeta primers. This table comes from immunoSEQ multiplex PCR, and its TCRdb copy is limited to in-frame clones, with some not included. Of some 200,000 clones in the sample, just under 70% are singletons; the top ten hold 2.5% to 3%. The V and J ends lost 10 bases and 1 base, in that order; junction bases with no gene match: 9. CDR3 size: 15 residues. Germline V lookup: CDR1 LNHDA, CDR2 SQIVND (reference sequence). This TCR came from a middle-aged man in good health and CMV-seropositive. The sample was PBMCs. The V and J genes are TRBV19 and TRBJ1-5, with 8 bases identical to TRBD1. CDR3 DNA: TGTGCCACTACCTCAACAGGGGGAAGCAATCAGCCCCAGCATTTT. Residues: CATTSTGGSNQPQHF.